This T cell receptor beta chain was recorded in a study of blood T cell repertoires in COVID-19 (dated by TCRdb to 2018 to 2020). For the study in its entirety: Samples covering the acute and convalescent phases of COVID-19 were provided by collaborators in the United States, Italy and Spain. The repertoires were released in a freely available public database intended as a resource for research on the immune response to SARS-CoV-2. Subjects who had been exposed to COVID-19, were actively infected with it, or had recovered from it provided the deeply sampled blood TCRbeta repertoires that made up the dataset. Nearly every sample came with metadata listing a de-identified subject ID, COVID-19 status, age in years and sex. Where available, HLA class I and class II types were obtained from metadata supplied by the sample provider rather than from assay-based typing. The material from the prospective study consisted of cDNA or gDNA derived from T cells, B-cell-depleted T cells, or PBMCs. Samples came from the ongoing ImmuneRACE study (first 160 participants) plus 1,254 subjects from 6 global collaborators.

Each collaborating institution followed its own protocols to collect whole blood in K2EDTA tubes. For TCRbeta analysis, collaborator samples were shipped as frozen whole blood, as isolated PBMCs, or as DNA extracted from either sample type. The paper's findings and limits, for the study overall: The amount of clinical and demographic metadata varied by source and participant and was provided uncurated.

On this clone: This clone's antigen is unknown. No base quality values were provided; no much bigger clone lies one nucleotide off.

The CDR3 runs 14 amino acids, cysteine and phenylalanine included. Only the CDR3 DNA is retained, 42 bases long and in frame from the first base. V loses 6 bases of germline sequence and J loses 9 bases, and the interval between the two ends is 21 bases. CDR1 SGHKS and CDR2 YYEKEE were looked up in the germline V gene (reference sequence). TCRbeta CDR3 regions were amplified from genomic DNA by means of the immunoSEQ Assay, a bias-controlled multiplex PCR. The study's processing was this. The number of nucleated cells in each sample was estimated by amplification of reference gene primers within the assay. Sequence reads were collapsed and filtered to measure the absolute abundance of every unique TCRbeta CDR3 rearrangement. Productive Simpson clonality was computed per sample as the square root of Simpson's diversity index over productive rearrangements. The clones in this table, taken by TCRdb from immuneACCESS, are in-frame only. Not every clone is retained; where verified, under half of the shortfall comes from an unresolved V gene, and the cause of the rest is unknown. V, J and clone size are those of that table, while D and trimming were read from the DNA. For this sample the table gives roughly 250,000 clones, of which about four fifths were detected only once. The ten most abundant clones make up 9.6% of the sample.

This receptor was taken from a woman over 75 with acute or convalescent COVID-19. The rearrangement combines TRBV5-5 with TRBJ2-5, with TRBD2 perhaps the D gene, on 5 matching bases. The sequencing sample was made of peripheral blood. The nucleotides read TGTGCCAGCAACCCCATTGGCGCGGCGCGGGCCCAGTACTTC. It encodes CASNPIGAARAQYF.